Shown below are 9 T cell receptor beta chains from a single sample sequenced in a study of Graves' ophthalmopathy and Graves' hyperthyroidism. Amplification of the TCR beta CDR3 regions used RNA transcripts (as template). A first-round RT-PCR used HTBI primers, followed by a second-round multiplex PCR. TCRdb redid the calling of the multiplex PCR reads with MiXCR, one entry per CDR3 protein. The sample has some 380,000 distinct CDR3 sequences, approximately 15% seen once. Material: peripheral blood. All receptors derive from a woman between 18 and 29 years old with stable Graves' hyperthyroidism.

This clonotype was counted ten times or more. The genes are TRBV7-8 and TRBJ2-7; no clear D. Germline assignment: CDR1 SGHVS and CDR2 FQNEAQ. Trimming left V 5 bases short and J 1 base short, with 12 bases between. The CDR3 contains 14 residues. The CDR3: CASSDVFGSYEQYF. DNA for the CDR3: TGTGCCAGCAGCGATGTTTTTGGATCCTACGAGCAGTACTTC.

Comment on this clonotype: This may be a read error, as it is one base from a much larger clone. Because the CDR3 is missing its conserved closing phenylalanine or tryptophan, this is likely a read error. V and J are TRBV15 and TRBJ1-2; D might be TRBD1 (5 bases). CDR1 and CDR2 (germline): LNHNV, YYDKDF (reference sequence). The CDR3 runs 14 residues. V was clipped by 2 bases and J by 6 bases, with 13 bases between them. The CDR3 coding sequence is TGTGCCACCAGCAGAAGCCAGGGCTTAGATGGCTACACCTTG. Its translation is CATSRSQGLDGYTL.

This clonotype was counted a single time. This chain links TRBV6-1 with TRBJ2-7; the D gene is possibly TRBD2 (6 bases). The CDR3 covers 15 residues. Germline lookup yields CDR1 MNHNS and CDR2 SASEGT. V was cut by 6 bases and J by 5 bases, with 20 bases left in between. CDR3 in amino acids: CASSHTRGGLHEQYF. Written as DNA, the CDR3 is TGTGCCAGCAGCCACACCCGGGGAGGCCTCCACGAGCAGTACTTC.

This clonotype was counted many times. The chain joins TRBV7-2 to TRBJ2-5; a weak D match, TRBD2 (6 bases). The V gene lost 2 bases and the J gene lost 4 bases, with 11 bases spanning the gap. CDR3 length: 14 amino acids. Germline values: CDR1 SGHTA, CDR2 FQGNSA. Written as DNA, the CDR3 is TGTGCCAGCAGCTTATCCCGGACTACAGAGACCCAGTACTTC. Its protein product is CASSLSRTTETQYF. Complete variable domain (other parts from reference TRBV7-2 and TRBJ2-5): GAGVSQSPSNKVTEKGKDVELRCDPISGHTALYWYRQSLGQGLEFLIYFQGNSAPDKSGLPSDRFSAERTGGSVSTLTIQRTQQEDSAVYLCASSLSRTTETQYFGPGTRLLVL.

This clonotype was recorded at least ten times. The rearrangement joins TRBV24-1 to TRBJ1-2, with D unresolved. V was cut by 4 bases and J by 3 bases, with 11 bases left in between. This CDR3 region has 14 residues. Germline CDR1 is KGHDR and CDR2 is SFDVKD. The CDR3 coding sequence is TGTGCCACCAGTGACCCTGACCGGGACTATGGCTACACCTTC. As protein: CATSDPDRDYGYTF.

This clonotype showed up many times. The CDR3 loop reads CAISLTGRINEQYF. The CDR3 region has the DNA TGTGCCATCAGCCTGACAGGGAGAATAAACGAGCAGTACTTC. The chain carries TRBV10-3 and TRBJ2-7, with TRBD1 matching 7 bases. With V trimmed by 6 bases and J by 5 bases, 10 bases remained unmatched. The germline V gene has CDR1 ENHRY and CDR2 SYGVKD. The CDR3 has 14 amino acids.

Notes on this clonotype: A read error may explain this, as a much larger clone is one base away. This chain uses TRBV9 with TRBJ1-2, with D unresolved. The ends were cut back, 0 bases at V and 4 bases at J, with 19 bases in the middle. The CDR3 extends over 17 amino acids. Germline V gives CDR1 SGDLS, CDR2 YYNGEE. The CDR3 region is CASSVVEGEGSLYGYTF. In DNA form, the CDR3 reads TGTGCCAGCAGCGTAGTGGAGGGTGAAGGGTCCCTCTATGGCTACACCTTC. Variable domain in full (rest from reference TRBV9 and TRBJ1-2): DSGVTQTPKHLITATGQRVTLRCSPRSGDLSVYWYQQSLDQGLQFLIQYYNGEERAKGNILERFSAQQFPDLHSELNLSSLELGDSALYFCASSVVEGEGSLYGYTFGSGTRLTVV.

There are many counts of this clonotype. The rearrangement uses TRBV6-5 and TRBJ1-1; tentative D call: TRBD1 (5 bases). Germline CDR1 MNHEY, CDR2 SVGAGI. The V gene lost 2 bases and the J gene lost 7 bases, with 5 bases spanning the gap. CDR3 size: 11 residues. The CDR3 DNA sequence: TGTGCCAGCAGTTACCAGGGTGAAGCTTTCTTT. Amino acids: CASSYQGEAFF.

This clonotype was counted many times. This chain links TRBV11-2 with TRBJ1-1; the match to TRBD1 covers 8 bases. The ends lost 5 bases at V and 7 bases at J; junction bases unmatched: 3. Per the germline V gene, CDR1 is SGHAT and CDR2 is FQNNGV. The CDR3 is made up of 12 amino acids. CDR3 loop: CASSRDRSEAFF. In nucleotides, the CDR3 is TGTGCCAGCAGCCGGGACAGGAGTGAAGCTTTCTTT.